A selection of T cell receptor beta chains follows, all from one sample in a study of CD8 T cells in Susac syndrome. TCRdb re-derived calls from the immunoSEQ multiplex PCR reads in MiXCR, one entry per CDR3 protein. The sample lists about 280,000 distinct CDR3 sequences, approximately 85% occurring once. The sample was CD8+ T cells from PBMCs. The receptors derive from a human donor with multiple sclerosis. The CDR3 runs from the conserved cysteine through the conserved F or W. The order of the fields is D gene, J gene, V gene, clone size, CDR3 protein, CDR3 DNA. The D gene is left open where the match is weak. Size tells how often a clone was seen (once, few, many) or the class of an expanded clone, and some rows leave it out.

. | TRBJ1-2 | TRBV29-1 | . | CSVEWVKGLNYGYTF | TGCAGCGTTGAGTGGGTTAAAGGGCTAAACTATGGCTACACCTTC
. | TRBJ2-3 | TRBV7-9 | . | CASTQLEPGLSTDTQYF | TGTGCCAGCACTCAGCTTGAGCCCGGACTATCCACAGATACGCAGTATTTT
. | TRBJ2-1 | TRBV28 | . | CASSSLDSSSEQFF | TGTGCCAGCAGTTCCCTGGACTCCTCGTCTGAGCAGTTCTTC
. | TRBJ2-1 | TRBV20-1 | . | CSAFGLHNEQFF | TGCAGTGCTTTCGGACTTCACAATGAGCAGTTCTTC
. | TRBJ2-7 | TRBV30 | few | CAWSVRADEQYF | TGTGCCTGGAGTGTACGGGCGGACGAGCAGTACTTC
. | TRBJ2-1 | TRBV13 | . | CASSLAGNNEQFF | TGTGCCAGCAGCTTAGCAGGGAACAATGAGCAGTTCTTC
. | TRBJ2-7 | TRBV18 | . | CASSFDRNIGYEQYF | TGTGCCAGCTCATTCGACAGGAATATTGGCTACGAGCAGTACTTC
. | TRBJ2-2 | TRBV7-8 | . | CASSFSEGTGELFF | TGTGCCAGCAGCTTCTCTGAGGGGACCGGGGAGCTGTTTTTT
. | TRBJ2-3 | TRBV29-1 | . | CSVEVGSAYSTDTQYF | TGCAGCGTTGAAGTGGGTAGCGCCTATAGCACAGATACGCAGTATTTT
TRBD2 | TRBJ2-4 | TRBV9 | . | CASSVGTSGRLQYF | TGTGCCAGCAGCGTCGGGACTAGCGGGAGACTTCAGTACTTC
. | TRBJ2-2 | TRBV6-1 | few | CASSEGLAQTGPGELFF | TGTGCCAGCAGTGAGGGCCTAGCGCAAACGGGCCCCGGGGAGCTGTTTTTT
. | TRBJ2-1 | TRBV6-1 | few | CASSRKGLEGNEQFF | TGTGCCAGCAGTAGAAAGGGCCTAGAGGGCAATGAGCAGTTCTTC
. | TRBJ2-1 | TRBV19 | once | CASKALSASASYNEQFF | TGTGCCAGTAAGGCGCTATCGGCCTCTGCCTCCTACAATGAGCAGTTCTTC
. | TRBJ1-2 | TRBV9 | few | CASSLGANYGYTF | TGTGCCAGCAGCTTGGGAGCTAACTATGGCTACACCTTC
. | TRBJ2-3 | TRBV7-2 | few | CASSLARVTDTQYF | TGTGCCAGCAGCTTAGCGAGAGTGACAGATACGCAGTATTTT
. | TRBJ1-1 | TRBV12-3/TRBV12-4 | . | CASSKDRFVTEAFF | TGTGCCAGCAGCAAGGACCGTTTTGTCACTGAAGCTTTCTTT
TRBD1 | TRBJ2-7 | TRBV27 | once | CASSTHRGREQYF | TGTGCCAGCAGTACACACAGGGGTCGCGAGCAGTACTTC
. | TRBJ2-3 | TRBV10-3 | . | CAISEFVGVTDTQYF | TGTGCCATCAGTGAGTTCGTCGGGGTCACAGATACGCAGTATTTT
. | TRBJ2-7 | TRBV19 | few | CASSTGYEQYF | TGTGCCAGCAGTACCGGCTACGAGCAGTACTTC
TRBD2 | TRBJ2-2 | TRBV30 | . | CAWSYGGGTGELFF | TGTGCCTGGAGCTACGGCGGGGGGACCGGGGAGCTGTTTTTT
. | TRBJ1-1 | TRBV7-9 | . | CALRRATSAEAFF | TGTGCCCTAAGACGGGCTACTTCAGCTGAAGCTTTCTTT
. | TRBJ2-5 | TRBV27 | once | CASSRDPTPQETQYF | TGTGCCAGCAGTCGGGACCCAACACCTCAAGAGACCCAGTACTTC
TRBD1 | TRBJ2-3 | TRBV11-3 | . | CASSLEGQGARSTDTQYF | TGTGCCAGCAGCTTAGAAGGACAGGGGGCAAGAAGCACAGATACGCAGTATTTT
. | TRBJ2-7 | TRBV28 | . | CASSTLTYEQYF | TGTGCCAGCAGTACCCTTACCTACGAGCAGTACTTC
. | TRBJ1-1 | TRBV27 | . | CASSSAGTGRTEAFF | TGTGCCAGCAGTTCGGCCGGGACGGGTCGGACTGAAGCTTTCTTT
TRBD1 | TRBJ1-1 | TRBV29-1 | . | CSVGRTGAIEAFF | TGCAGCGTCGGGAGGACAGGGGCAATTGAAGCTTTCTTT
TRBD1 | TRBJ2-4 | TRBV5-5 | . | CASSSRDSHVKNIQYF | TGTGCCAGCAGCTCCCGGGACAGTCACGTCAAAAACATTCAGTACTTC
TRBD2 | TRBJ2-1 | TRBV9 | few | CASSARAGGSYNEQFF | TGTGCCAGCAGCGCTCGAGCGGGAGGGTCCTACAATGAGCAGTTCTTC
TRBD2 | TRBJ2-5 | TRBV20-1 | . | CSAQGLAGNIETQYF | TGCAGTGCACAGGGACTAGCGGGAAACATAGAGACCCAGTACTTC
TRBD1 | TRBJ2-3 | TRBV6-1 | . | CASLDRGPDTQYF | TGTGCCAGCCTGGACAGGGGGCCAGATACGCAGTATTTT
. | TRBJ2-5 | TRBV30 | . | CAWSYDWEETQYF | TGTGCCTGGAGCTATGACTGGGAAGAGACCCAGTACTTC